The 11 T cell receptor beta chains given below trace back to one sample, sequenced in a study of cytomegalovirus exposure and HLA in healthy donors. The PCR was carried out with 60 Vbeta primers and 13 Jbeta primers. The data were produced by immunoSEQ multiplex PCR, yet TCRdb's version contains in-frame clones alone and is incomplete. The profile shows under 200,000 clones, approximately 78% of them singletons. Material for sequencing was PBMCs. The source is a woman aged 18 to 35 in good health and CMV-seronegative.

This chain connects TRBV7-2 to TRBJ2-3; TRBD1 matches 9 bases. V dropped 10 bases and J dropped 0; count of bases not matched to a gene: 14. Germline loops: CDR1 SGHTA, CDR2 FQGNSA. There are 17 residues in the CDR3. CDR3 protein: CATAPQGAGLSTDTQYF. The CDR3 DNA is TGTGCCACCGCCCCACAGGGGGCAGGACTAAGCACAGATACGCAGTATTTT.

CDR3 sequence: CASRPQGSFTDTQYF. The CDR3 DNA follows: TGTGCCAGCAGGCCACAGGGTTCTTTCACAGATACGCAGTATTTT. This rearrangement joins TRBV7-2 to TRBJ2-3, with TRBD1 as a possible D gene (6 bases). Trimming took 6 bases from V and 2 from J, leaving 15 bases between them. The germline gives CDR1 SGHTA, CDR2 FQGNSA. The CDR3 is 15 residues long.

The chain employs TRBV10-2 and TRBJ1-2; 8 nucleotides match TRBD1. After removal of 2 bases from V and 6 bases from J, the junction contained 11 bases not matched to a gene. The CDR3 has 16 residues. In germline, CDR1 is WSHSY, CDR2 SAAADI. The CDR3 bases are TGCGCCAGCAGTGAGCCGAGGCAGGGGGCGGAGGATGGCTACACCTTC. Translating it yields CASSEPRQGAEDGYTF.

This clone occurred once. This chain joins TRBV11-2 and TRBJ2-3; no definite D call. The V end lost 8 bases, the J end lost 3 bases, and 9 bases lay between the germline ends. The germline gives CDR1 SGHAT, CDR2 FQNNGV. This CDR3 contains 12 residues. The CDR3 DNA follows: TGTGCCAGCGACTTACTTACAGATACGCAGTATTTT. It yields the protein CASDLLTDTQYF.

Only a few counts were recorded for this clone. The chain joins TRBV4-1 to TRBJ2-7, with 7 bases lining up with TRBD2. The CDR3 sequence is 14 residues long. Germline CDR1 is MGHRA and CDR2 is YSYEKL. V lost 0 bases and J lost 5; bases outside the gene matches: 4. DNA of the CDR3: TGCGCCAGCAGCCAAGATAAGGGACTAAACGAGCAGTACGTC. Its protein product is CASSQDKGLNEQYV.

This clone has a handful of counts. This chain uses TRBV6-1 with TRBJ2-7; 7 nucleotides align to TRBD1. J lost 2 bases, V lost 0 bases, and 1 base had no gene match. CDR3 length: 14 residues. Germline CDR1 MNHNS, CDR2 SASEGT. The CDR3 sequence is CASSEARGPYEQYF. The CDR3 DNA is TGTGCCAGCAGTGAAGCGAGGGGGCCCTACGAGCAGTACTTC.

This clone was detected only once. The chain employs TRBV18 and TRBJ1-4; D is possibly TRBD1 (6 bases). Germline V lookup: CDR1 KGHSH, CDR2 LQKENI. This CDR3 spans 15 amino acids. V lost 4 bases and J lost 3, with 12 bases in between. CDR3 in DNA: TGTGCCAGCTCACGCCAGGGGTCAGCTAATGAAAAACTGTTTTTT. This encodes CASSRQGSANEKLFF.

This clone was seen just once. This chain uses TRBV7-9 with TRBJ2-1, with TRBD2 as a possible D gene (7 bases). Per germline, CDR1 SEHNR and CDR2 FQNEAQ (reference sequence). V was cut by 3 bases and J by 9 bases, with 21 bases left in between. CDR3 size: 16 residues. CDR3 region: CASSFQRERRGGEQFF. In DNA, the CDR3 is TGTGCCAGCAGCTTTCAGCGGGAAAGGCGAGGGGGTGAGCAGTTCTTC.

This sequence joins TRBV11-2 and TRBJ2-7; TRBD2 aligns across 12 bases. The CDR3 covers 15 residues. Looked up from germline, CDR1 is SGHAT and CDR2 is FQNNGV. CDR3 DNA: TGTGCCAGCAGTCCACTTCTAGCGGGAGGGCCGGGGGAGGACGTC. Translation gives CASSPLLAGGPGEDV.

This clone has just one count. The chain couples TRBV7-6 to TRBJ1-6; TRBD1 is a possible D gene (6 bases). V lost 5 bases, J lost 10 bases, and 12 bases lay in between. The length of the CDR3 is 13 residues. Germline V gene lookup returns CDR1 SGHVS and CDR2 FNYEAQ. CDR3 coding DNA: TGTGCCAGCAGCATACAGGGCGGATCACCCCTCCACTTT. It is translated as CASSIQGGSPLHF.

The rearrangement joins TRBV7-9 to TRBJ2-1, with 14 nucleotides matching TRBD2. Germline assignment: CDR1 SEHNR and CDR2 FQNEAQ (reference sequence). The CDR3 length is 16 residues. V was clipped by 4 bases and J by 6 bases; unmatched bases: 5. The CDR3: CASSSGTSGRINEQFF. In DNA form, the CDR3 reads TGTGCCAGCAGCTCCGGGACTAGCGGGAGAATCAATGAGCAGTTCTTC.